Each of the 5 T cell receptor beta chains below was sequenced from the same sample in a study of blood T cell repertoires in COVID-19. Sequencing used immunoSEQ multiplex PCR; TCRdb keeps in-frame clones, though not all of them. Of 250,000 to 300,000 clones in the sample, about 87% were seen once. The sequenced sample consisted of peripheral blood. The receptor set was obtained from a woman aged 40 to 49 who had recovered from COVID-19.

CDR3 in DNA: TGCGCCAGCAGCCAAGATCTCGGGGGGAACAACTATGGCTACACCTTC. This codes for CASSQDLGGNNYGYTF. V usage is TRBV4-3 and J usage is TRBJ1-2; D possibly corresponds to TRBD1 (5 bases). V lost 0 bases, J lost 2 bases, and 13 bases lay in between. The CDR3 has 16 residues. Germline V gives CDR1 LGHNA, CDR2 YSLEER.

The rearrangement links TRBV7-5 to TRBJ2-7; TRBD2 is the table's D call, not checked against the DNA. TRBV7-5 is flagged as a pseudogene. The CDR3 sequence is 14 residues long. CDR3 protein: CARSSRLKSYEQYF. CDR3 nucleotides: TGTGCCAGAAGCTCAAGACTGAAATCCTACGAGCAGTACTTC.

The rearrangement joins TRBV10-3 to TRBJ2-3; D might be TRBD2 (5 bases). With 5 bases removed from V and 14 bases from J, the gap between germline ends came to 17 bases. Germline-derived CDR1 and CDR2 are ENHRY and SYGVKD. The CDR3 has 12 residues. CDR3 in DNA: TGTGCCATCAGTCTAGCTAACCGTGGCATGTATTTT. It translates to CAISLANRGMYF.

The V and J genes are TRBV3-1 (or the pseudogene TRBV3-2) and TRBJ1-1; D unresolved. This CDR3 spans 17 amino acids. With 2 bases removed from V and 0 bases from J, the gap between germline ends came to 16 bases. Germline V gene data show CDR1 as LGHDT and CDR2 as YNNKEL (reference sequence). The CDR3 bases are TGTGCCAGCAGCCAAACAAAATTTACCTTTATGAACACTGAAGCTTTCTTT. Its translation is CASSQTKFTFMNTEAFF.

This clone appeared a few times. The chain recombines TRBV7-2 with TRBJ1-5; TRBD1 agrees at 9 bases. The CDR3 consists of 15 residues. Trimming at V came to 3 bases and at J to 5 bases, leaving 5 bases not matched to a gene. Germline lookup yields CDR1 SGHTA and CDR2 FQGNSA. DNA for the CDR3: TGTGCCAGCAGCTTCCGGACAGGGGTGGATCAGCCCCAGCATTTT. The encoded protein is CASSFRTGVDQPQHF. Drawing the rest from reference TRBV7-2 and TRBJ1-5, the complete variable domain is GAGVSQSPSNKVTEKGKDVELRCDPISGHTALYWYRQSLGQGLEFLIYFQGNSAPDKSGLPSDRFSAERTGGSVSTLTIQRTQQEDSAVYLCASSFRTGVDQPQHFGDGTRLSIL.